This T cell receptor beta chain comes out of a study of shared clonotypes between healthy human individuals. CDR1 and CDR2 (germline): LNHDA, SQIVND (reference sequence). This CDR3 is built from 14 residues. With V trimmed by 7 bases and J by 3 bases, 8 bases remained unmatched. This clone was found a few times. Data came from immunoSEQ multiplex PCR; TCRdb stores just in-frame clones and leaves some out. Here the sample spans approximately 700,000 clones, around 78% being singletons. The rearrangement joins TRBV19 to TRBJ1-2; TRBD1 aligns across 7 bases. The sample was memory CD4+ T cells sorted from blood. As to subset: CD45RA-negative fraction. The source is a woman between 25 and 40 years old in good health. The CDR3 protein is CASIRGDSYYGYTF. CDR3 DNA sequence: TGTGCCAGTATTCGCGGGGACAGCTACTATGGCTACACCTTC. Complete variable domain (other parts from reference TRBV19 and TRBJ1-2): DGGITQSPKYLFRKEGQNVTLSCEQNLNHDAMYWYRQDPGQGLRLIYYSQIVNDFQKGDIAEGYSVSREKKESFPLTVTSAQKNPTAFYLCASIRGDSYYGYTFGSGTRLTVV.